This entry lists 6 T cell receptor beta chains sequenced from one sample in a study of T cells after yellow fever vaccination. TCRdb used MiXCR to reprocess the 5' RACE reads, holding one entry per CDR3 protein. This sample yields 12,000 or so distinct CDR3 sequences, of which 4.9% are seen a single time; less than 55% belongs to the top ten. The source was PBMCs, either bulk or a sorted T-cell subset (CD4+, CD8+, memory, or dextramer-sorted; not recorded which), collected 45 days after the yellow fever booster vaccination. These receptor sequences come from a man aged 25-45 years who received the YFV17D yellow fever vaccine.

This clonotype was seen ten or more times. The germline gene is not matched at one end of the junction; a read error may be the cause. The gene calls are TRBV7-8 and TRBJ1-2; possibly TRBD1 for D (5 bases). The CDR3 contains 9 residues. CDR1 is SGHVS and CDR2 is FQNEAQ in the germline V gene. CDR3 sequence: CASSPGLVF. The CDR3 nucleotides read TGTGCCAGCAGCCCGGGACTTGTCTTC.

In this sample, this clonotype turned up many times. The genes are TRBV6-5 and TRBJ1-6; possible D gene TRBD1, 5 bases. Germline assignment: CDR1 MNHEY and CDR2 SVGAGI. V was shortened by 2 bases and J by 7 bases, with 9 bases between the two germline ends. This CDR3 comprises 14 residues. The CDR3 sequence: CASSYETVNSPLHF. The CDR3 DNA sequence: TGTGCCAGCAGTTACGAGACAGTCAATTCACCCCTCCACTTT.

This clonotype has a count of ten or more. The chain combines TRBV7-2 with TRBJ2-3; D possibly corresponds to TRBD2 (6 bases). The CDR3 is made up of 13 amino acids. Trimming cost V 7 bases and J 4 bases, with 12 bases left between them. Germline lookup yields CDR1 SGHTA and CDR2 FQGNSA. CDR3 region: CASTIGRSDTQYF. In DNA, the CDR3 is TGTGCCAGCACAATTGGGAGGTCAGATACGCAGTATTTT. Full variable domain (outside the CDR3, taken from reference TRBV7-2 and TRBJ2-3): GAGVSQSPSNKVTEKGKDVELRCDPISGHTALYWYRQSLGQGLEFLIYFQGNSAPDKSGLPSDRFSAERTGGSVSTLTIQRTQQEDSAVYLCASTIGRSDTQYFGPGTRLTVL.

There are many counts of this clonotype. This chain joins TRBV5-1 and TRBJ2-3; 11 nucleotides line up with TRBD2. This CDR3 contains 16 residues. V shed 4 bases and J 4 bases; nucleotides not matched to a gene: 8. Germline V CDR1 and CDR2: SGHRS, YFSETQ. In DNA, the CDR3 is TGCGCCAGCAGCCTTACTAGCGGGAGCCTCTCAGATACGCAGTATTTT. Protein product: CASSLTSGSLSDTQYF.

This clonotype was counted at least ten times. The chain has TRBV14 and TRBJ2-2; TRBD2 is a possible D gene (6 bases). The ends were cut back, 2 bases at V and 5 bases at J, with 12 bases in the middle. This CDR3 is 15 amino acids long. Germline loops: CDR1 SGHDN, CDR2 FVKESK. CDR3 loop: CASSQQGGWTGELFF. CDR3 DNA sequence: TGTGCCAGCAGCCAACAGGGAGGATGGACCGGGGAGCTGTTTTTT.

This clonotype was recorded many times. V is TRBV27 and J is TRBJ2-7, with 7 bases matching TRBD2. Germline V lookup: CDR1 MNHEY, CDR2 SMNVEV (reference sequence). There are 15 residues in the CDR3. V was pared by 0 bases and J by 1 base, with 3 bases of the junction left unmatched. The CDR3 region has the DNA TGTGCCAGCAGTTTATCTGGGGGGGGTTCCTACGAGCAGTACTTC. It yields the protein CASSLSGGGSYEQYF.